Shown below are 4 T cell receptor beta chains from a single sample sequenced in a study of blood T cell repertoires in COVID-19. Profiled with immunoSEQ multiplex PCR; TCRdb holds only in-frame clones, not every one. The data contain about 74,000 clones, more than 70% of them singletons. Specimen: peripheral blood. These TCRs come from a man aged 65-85 years with active or convalescent COVID-19.

The CDR3 reads CASSPLAVQETQYF. CDR3 in DNA: TGTGCCAGCTCACCCCTAGCGGTTCAAGAGACCCAGTACTTC. The J gene is TRBJ2-5, the V gene TRBV18, with 7 nucleotides matching TRBD2. The germline V gene has CDR1 KGHSH and CDR2 LQKENI. Germline trimming cut 3 bases from V and 2 bases from J; bases unmatched to any gene: 3. The length of the CDR3 is 14 residues.

This chain links TRBV10-2 with TRBJ1-5; D perhaps matches TRBD1 (6 bases). Trimming took 3 bases from V and 6 from J, leaving 15 bases between them. The CDR3 has 15 residues. Germline V gene lookup returns CDR1 WSHSY and CDR2 SAAADI. The CDR3 loop is CASSDMQGSSQPQHF. Here the CDR3 DNA reads TGCGCCAGCAGTGACATGCAGGGGAGTAGTCAGCCCCAGCATTTT.

The chain has TRBV21-1 and TRBJ2-1; TRBD2 reflects the table's D call only, with no check against the DNA. TRBV21-1 is a pseudogene segment. The length of the CDR3 is 16 residues. The chain's CDR3 is CASSNAGGGDYNEQFF. CDR3 DNA sequence: TGTGCCAGCAGCAATGCTGGCGGGGGGGACTACAATGAGCAGTTCTTC.

This chain joins TRBV10-3 and TRBJ1-1; D not resolved. Trimming left V 4 bases short and J 1 base short, with 7 bases between. Germline V CDR1 and CDR2: ENHRY, SYGVKD. This CDR3 spans 13 amino acids. The CDR3 spells CAISGRGNTEAFF. The CDR3 nucleotides read TGTGCCATCAGTGGCCGGGGGAACACTGAAGCTTTCTTT.